This passage covers 14 T cell receptor beta chains from one sample sequenced in a study of Graves' ophthalmopathy and Graves' hyperthyroidism. Using RNA transcripts, the TCR beta CDR3 regions were amplified. Investigators did first-round RT-PCR with HTBI primers, then second-round multiplex PCR. TCRdb reprocessed the multiplex PCR reads with MiXCR, giving one entry per CDR3 protein. The table records 580,000 or so distinct CDR3 sequences, under 40% of them present only once. The sample comprised peripheral blood or thyroid tissue (not recorded which). The receptor set was obtained from an adult man with Graves' hyperthyroidism.

This clonotype was counted a few times. The V and J genes are TRBV2 and TRBJ2-7; D possibly corresponds to TRBD1 (6 bases). The CDR3 consists of 13 residues. The V gene's germline CDR1 is SNHLY and CDR2 FYNNEI. V was trimmed by 7 bases and J by 3 bases, leaving 13 bases between them. The CDR3 region has the DNA TGTGCCAGCAATGGACAGACAAACTACGAGCAGTACTTC. It is translated as CASNGQTNYEQYF.

This clonotype was observed at least ten times. This likely comes from a read error, as the CDR3 has no conserved phenylalanine or tryptophan at its end. The DNA is left out, because the CDR3 cannot be placed on it with certainty; the CDR3 is given as TCRdb lists it. V is TRBV15 and J is TRBJ2-7; the listed D gene, TRBD2, was not tested against the DNA. Termini included, the CDR3 measures 10 amino acids. Germline V gives CDR1 LNHNV, CDR2 YYDKDF (reference sequence). The CDR3: CATTFRLSVI.

Many counts were recorded for this clonotype. The chain links TRBV6-5 to TRBJ1-2, with TRBD1 matching 8 bases. The ends lost 2 bases at V and 7 bases at J; junction bases unmatched: 3. CDR3 length equals 13 residues. CDR1 is MNHEY, CDR2 SVGAGI, per germline. CDR3 residues: CASSYQTGGGYTF. The CDR3 DNA reads TGTGCCAGCAGTTACCAAACAGGGGGTGGCTACACCTTC.

This clonotype was counted many times. A junction boundary mismatches the germline segment, possibly from a read error. The CDR3 loop is CASSLWLNLIQGEEETQYF. The CDR3 nucleotides read TGTGCTAGCAGTCTATGGTTAAATCTGATACAGGGAGAGGAGGAGACCCAGTACTTC. The genes are TRBV7-7 and TRBJ2-5; D perhaps matches TRBD1 (6 bases). The CDR3 runs 19 residues. The germline CDR1 and CDR2 sequences are SSHAT and FNYEAQ (reference sequence).

The V call is TRBV20-1, the J call TRBJ2-7; the match to TRBD2 covers 7 bases. The CDR3 covers 11 residues. Germline CDR1 DFQATT, CDR2 SNEGSKA (reference sequence). The V and J ends lost 6 bases and 6 bases, in that order; junction bases with no gene match: 5. CDR3: CSAAGEGEQYF. In nucleotides, the CDR3 is TGCAGTGCCGCGGGAGAAGGCGAGCAGTACTTC.

In its sample, this clonotype was seen many times. The chain combines TRBV5-4 with TRBJ1-6; TRBD1 aligns across 11 bases. Germline loops: CDR1 SGHNT, CDR2 YYREEE (reference sequence). The V segment lost 2 bases and the J segment 7 bases; nucleotides outside the gene matches: 2. The CDR3 covers 15 residues. The CDR3 sequence is CASSFWTGGNSPLHF. CDR3 nucleotides: TGTGCCAGCAGCTTCTGGACAGGGGGCAATTCACCCCTCCACTTT.

This clonotype was recorded at least ten times. The V call is TRBV4-2, the J call TRBJ1-4; 8 nucleotides agree with TRBD1. After removal of 3 bases from V and 6 bases from J, the junction contained 3 bases not matched to a gene. The CDR3 loop spans 14 amino acids. The germline V gene encodes CDR1 LGHNA and CDR2 YNFKEQ. Here the CDR3 reads CASSQDRADEKLFF. CDR3 DNA sequence: TGTGCCAGCAGCCAGGACAGGGCCGATGAAAAACTGTTTTTT.

The rearrangement links TRBV7-8 to TRBJ2-5; D is tentatively TRBD1 or TRBD2 (5 bases each). The CDR3 spans 15 residues. The V end was cut by 5 bases, the J end by 2 bases, with 15 bases between. CDR1 SGHVS and CDR2 FQNEAQ come from the germline V gene. CDR3 nucleotides: TGTGCCAGCAGCCCCACCGGGACGTATCAAGAGACCCAGTACTTC. As protein: CASSPTGTYQETQYF.

With respect to this clonotype: Germline is not matched at one junction end, which may reflect a read error. The chain is built from TRBV14 and TRBJ1-5; D ambiguous. Germline V gene data show CDR1 as SGHDN and CDR2 as FVKESK. This CDR3 has 12 residues. The CDR3 spells CASSQDGEPQHF. The CDR3 DNA reads as TGTGCCAGCAGCCAAGATGGTGAGCCTCAGCATTTT.

This clonotype was counted at least ten times. This chain uses TRBV12-3 or TRBV12-4 with TRBJ2-7, with D unclear. The CDR3 has 14 amino acids. V lost 7 bases, J lost 0 bases, and 13 bases lay in between. This chain's CDR3 is CASKSGPSSYEQYF. CDR3 nucleotides: TGTGCCAGCAAGTCCGGTCCTAGCTCCTACGAGCAGTACTTC.

The rearrangement links TRBV7-9 to TRBJ1-2; D gene unclear. The CDR3 has 15 amino acids. Germline V lookup: CDR1 SEHNR, CDR2 FQNEAQ (reference sequence). Trimming removed 5 bases at V and 6 bases at J, with 19 bases between. The CDR3 loop is CASSPQIGSHDGYTF. For the CDR3, the DNA is TGTGCCAGCAGCCCCCAAATTGGCAGCCACGATGGCTACACCTTC.

This chain connects TRBV12-3 or TRBV12-4 to TRBJ2-7; unclear D gene. The CDR3 is made up of 16 amino acids. Trimming removed 1 base at V and 1 base at J, with 14 bases between. In DNA, the CDR3 is TGTGCCAGCAGTTTAGAAGTGTCGGTCGGGTCCTACGAGCAGTACTTC. This encodes CASSLEVSVGSYEQYF.

This clonotype was counted many times. The V call is TRBV7-2, the J call TRBJ2-7; D may be TRBD1 (6 bases). This CDR3 spans 15 amino acids. V dropped 1 base and J dropped 4 bases, with 14 bases sitting between them. The V gene's germline CDR1 is SGHTA and CDR2 FQGNSA. The CDR3 coding sequence is TGTGCCAGCAGCTTAGTCGCAGGGGTCCTTTACGAGCAGTACTTC. Its translation: CASSLVAGVLYEQYF.

This clonotype was observed a handful of times. The chain combines TRBV7-9 with TRBJ2-7; TRBD1 matches at 7 bases. The junction had 14 bases not matched to a gene; V was cut back by 6 bases and J by 0 bases. Germline loops: CDR1 SEHNR, CDR2 FQNEAQ (reference sequence). This CDR3 has 17 residues. CDR3 bases: TGTGCCAGCAGTCTTTTAGCCCCGACAGGGAGCTCCTACGAGCAGTACTTC. It encodes CASSLLAPTGSSYEQYF.